The 26 T cell receptor beta chains below come from one sample, sequenced in a study of blood T cell repertoires in COVID-19. The assay was immunoSEQ multiplex PCR, and TCRdb's table has in-frame clones only and misses some. The sample holds around 320,000 clones, 90% seen once. Sequences were obtained from PBMCs or T cells enriched from blood (not recorded which). These receptors came from a woman in her 30s who had been exposed to COVID-19.

The chain joins TRBV5-1 to TRBJ1-1; D perhaps matches TRBD1 (5 bases). The CDR3 spans 15 residues. V lost 4 bases and J 1 base, leaving 14 bases between the germline ends. Germline CDR1 reads SGHRS; CDR2 reads YFSETQ. In nucleotides, the CDR3 is TGCGCCAGCAGCCCAGATGGGCAGGGGAACACTGAAGCTTTCTTT. Amino acids: CASSPDGQGNTEAFF. Full variable domain (rest looked up from reference TRBV5-1 and TRBJ1-1): KAGVTQTPRYLIKTRGQQVTLSCSPISGHRSVSWYQQTPGQGLQFLFEYFSETQRNKGNFPGRFSGRQFSNSRSEMNVSTLELGDSALYLCASSPDGQGNTEAFFGQGTRLTVV.

This clone is a singleton in its sample. The chain employs TRBV4-1 and TRBJ2-5, with D maybe TRBD1 (6 bases). Germline CDR1 and CDR2: MGHRA and YSYEKL. The CDR3 runs 14 residues. V was cut by 1 base and J by 5 bases, with 11 bases left in between. In nucleotides, the CDR3 is TGCGCCAGCAGCCAAGGGAGCACAGGGGAGACCCAGTACTTC. Translating gives CASSQGSTGETQYF.

This rearrangement joins TRBV29-1 to TRBJ2-3, with D possibly matching TRBD1 (5 bases). The V gene lost 2 bases and the J gene lost 7 bases, with 7 bases spanning the gap. This CDR3 spans 11 amino acids. Germline lookup yields CDR1 SQVTM and CDR2 ANQGSEA. As DNA, the CDR3 is TGCAGCGTTGAAAGGGGTTATACGCAGTATTTT. This encodes CSVERGYTQYF.

The V and J genes are TRBV6-2 or TRBV6-3 and TRBJ1-1, with 9 bases that match TRBD1. The CDR3 runs 17 residues. Germline V gene lookup returns CDR1 MNHEY and CDR2 SVGEGT. The J segment lost 1 base and the V segment lost 4 bases, leaving 10 bases of the junction unmatched. CDR3 in amino acids: CASSLLKPGQGNTEAFF. CDR3 bases: TGTGCCAGCAGTTTACTTAAACCGGGACAGGGGAACACTGAAGCTTTCTTT.

The rearrangement uses TRBV3-1 (or the pseudogene TRBV3-2) and TRBJ1-6; D gene unclear. The CDR3 is made up of 16 amino acids. The germline V gene encodes CDR1 LGHDT and CDR2 YNNKEL (reference sequence). The V gene lost 4 bases and the J gene lost 7 bases, with 17 bases spanning the gap. CDR3 DNA: TGTGCCAGCAGCCTGGGCCCCGGTGCGGGGAATTCACCCCTCCACTTT. Translation: CASSLGPGAGNSPLHF.

V gene TRBV4-1 combines with J gene TRBJ2-1, with D perhaps matching TRBD2 (7 bases). CDR1 is MGHRA and CDR2 is YSYEKL in the germline V gene. The CDR3 contains 18 residues. V was cut by 1 base and J by 3 bases, with 19 bases left in between. The CDR3 loop is CASSQGEGGRLIYNEQFF. In DNA form, the CDR3 reads TGCGCCAGCAGCCAAGGGGAGGGGGGGCGTTTAATCTACAATGAGCAGTTCTTC.

The table lists this clone with a count of one. This chain uses TRBV15 with TRBJ2-5; 9 nucleotides match TRBD2. Germline CDR1 and CDR2: LNHNV and YYDKDF (reference sequence). There are 16 residues in the CDR3. J gave up 4 bases and V 0 bases, and 6 bases lay outside the gene matches. CDR3 residues: CATSRDALAGTETQYF. In DNA, the CDR3 is TGTGCCACCAGCAGAGATGCCCTAGCGGGGACAGAGACCCAGTACTTC.

The V call is TRBV5-1, the J call TRBJ1-1; D not certain. This CDR3 region has 15 residues. V was trimmed by 8 bases and J by 2 bases, leaving 19 bases between them. The germline V gene encodes CDR1 SGHRS and CDR2 YFSETQ. CDR3 loop: CASRRDPEANTEAFF. CDR3 bases: TGCGCCAGTAGACGGGATCCTGAGGCTAACACTGAAGCTTTCTTT.

The gene calls are TRBV25-1 and TRBJ2-7; a weak D match, TRBD2 (6 bases). The CDR3 has 16 residues. V lost 5 bases and J 2 bases, leaving 19 bases between the germline ends. Germline CDR1 MGHDK, CDR2 SYGVNS. The CDR3 DNA is TGTGCCAGCAGTCCGCTATGGGAGGCACCCGCCTACGAGCAGTACTTC. It encodes CASSPLWEAPAYEQYF.

The V gene is TRBV9, the J gene TRBJ2-3, with D possibly TRBD2 on 6 matching bases. Germline V CDR1 and CDR2: SGDLS, YYNGEE. V lost 0 bases to trimming and J lost 3 bases, with 8 bases between them. The CDR3 consists of 14 residues. In DNA, the CDR3 is TGTGCCAGCAGCGTAGGGCTAGCGACAGATACGCAGTATTTT. It encodes CASSVGLATDTQYF.

This clone was counted a single time. This chain uses TRBV5-6 with TRBJ2-7; TRBD1 matches at 7 bases. The CDR3 spans 15 residues. The germline V gene encodes CDR1 SGHDT and CDR2 YYEEEE. J lost 4 bases, V lost 7 bases, and 14 bases had no gene match. The CDR3: CASWRFWQGDYEQYF. Written as DNA, the CDR3 is TGTGCCAGCTGGCGTTTTTGGCAGGGGGATTACGAGCAGTACTTC.

The gene calls are TRBV5-1 and TRBJ2-7; 9 bases line up with TRBD1. The CDR3 has 13 residues. V shed 3 bases, J shed 4 bases, and the junction held 2 bases outside the gene matches. Germline CDR1 is SGHRS and CDR2 is YFSETQ. CDR3 sequence reads: CASSSTGGYEQYF. The DNA of the CDR3 is TGCGCCAGCAGCTCGACAGGGGGTTACGAGCAGTACTTC.

The chain is built from TRBV5-6 and TRBJ1-2; D not resolved. Looked up from germline, CDR1 is SGHDT and CDR2 is YYEEEE. V lost 0 bases to trimming and J lost 7 bases, with 16 bases between them. This CDR3 region has 15 residues. In DNA form, the CDR3 reads TGTGCCAGCAGCTTGGGAGACGCGCAATCGGGTGGCTACACCTTC. This gives the protein CASSLGDAQSGGYTF.

This clone was counted between two and nine times. CDR3 amino acids: CASSLAGEINSPLHF. CDR3 coding DNA: TGCGCCAGCAGCTTGGCAGGGGAGATTAATTCACCCCTCCACTTT. The chain uses TRBV5-1 and TRBJ1-6; possible D gene TRBD1, 6 bases. V was cut by 0 bases and J by 6 bases, with 10 bases left in between. This CDR3 is 15 amino acids long. From germline, CDR1 is SGHRS and CDR2 YFSETQ.

V and J are TRBV5-4 and TRBJ2-5, with 9 bases identical to TRBD1. The CDR3 consists of 14 residues. The V and J ends lost 0 bases and 5 bases, in that order; junction bases with no gene match: 2. From germline, CDR1 is SGHNT and CDR2 YYREEE (reference sequence). CDR3: CASSLETGGETQYF. The CDR3 DNA reads as TGTGCCAGCAGCTTGGAGACAGGGGGTGAGACCCAGTACTTC.

The CDR3 region is CASRPGQGNTEAFF. The CDR3 DNA follows: TGTGCCAGCAGACCCGGACAGGGGAACACTGAAGCTTTCTTT. The V and J genes are TRBV7-9 and TRBJ1-1; 8 bases line up with TRBD1. Germline lookup yields CDR1 SEHNR and CDR2 FQNEAQ (reference sequence). This CDR3 has 14 amino acids. V lost 6 bases, J lost 1 base, and 4 bases stayed unmatched.

The J gene is TRBJ1-1, the V gene TRBV3-1 (or the pseudogene TRBV3-2); weak D call: TRBD1 (6 bases). CDR3 length: 13 residues. Per the germline V gene, CDR1 is LGHDT and CDR2 is YNNKEL (reference sequence). With 5 bases removed from V and 4 bases from J, the gap between germline ends came to 11 bases. The CDR3 sequence: CASSSRGGTEAFF. CDR3 bases: TGTGCCAGCAGCAGCCGAGGGGGCACTGAAGCTTTCTTT.

The rearrangement uses TRBV6-5 and TRBJ1-2; perhaps TRBD1 as D (6 bases). V gave up 6 bases and J gave up 4 bases, with 12 bases separating them. The CDR3 is made up of 13 amino acids. CDR1 and CDR2 (germline): MNHEY, SVGAGI. The CDR3 DNA follows: TGTGCCAGCAGCCCCGACAGGATCTATGGCTACACCTTC. It translates to CASSPDRIYGYTF.

This clone has more than one count but fewer than ten. The chain joins TRBV2 to TRBJ2-5, with D tentatively TRBD1 (5 bases). The germline CDR1 and CDR2 sequences are SNHLY and FYNNEI. V dropped 6 bases and J dropped 2 bases, with 7 bases sitting between them. The CDR3 spans 12 residues. The CDR3: CASRAGQETQYF. CDR3 nucleotide sequence: TGTGCCAGCAGAGCAGGGCAAGAGACCCAGTACTTC. The full variable domain, with the rest looked up from reference TRBV2 and TRBJ2-5, is EPEVTQTPSHQVTQMGQEVILRCVPISNHLYFYWYRQILGQKVEFLVSFYNNEISEKSEIFDDQFSVERPDGSNFTLKIRSTKLEDSAMYFCASRAGQETQYFGPGTRLLVL.

The rearrangement joins TRBV23-1 to TRBJ2-6, with TRBD2 matching over 11 bases. TRBV23-1 is an ORF, and what it does is uncertain. The ends lost 2 bases at V and 0 bases at J; junction bases unmatched: 6. The CDR3 runs to 19 residues. The CDR3 nucleotides are TGCGCCAGCAGTCAACCGACTAGCGGGGTCAGCTCTGGGGCCAACGTCCTGACTTTC. Translated, it gives CASSQPTSGVSSGANVLTF.

The rearrangement joins TRBV6-2 or TRBV6-3 to TRBJ2-7; maybe TRBD1 (5 bases). Germline lookup yields CDR1 MNHEY and CDR2 SVGEGT. V was cut by 0 bases and J by 3 bases, with 18 bases left in between. CDR3 length: 17 amino acids. CDR3 protein: CASSYSISRASIYEQYF. The CDR3 DNA is TGTGCCAGCAGTTACTCGATCAGCAGGGCGTCAATCTACGAGCAGTACTTC.

The gene calls are TRBV29-1 and TRBJ1-2; perhaps TRBD1 as D (6 bases). Trimming shortened V by 6 bases and J by 3 bases, and 17 bases separated the two germline ends. The CDR3 extends over 14 amino acids. CDR1 is SQVTM, CDR2 ANQGSEA, per germline. The CDR3 is CSVARGGGDYGYTF. The DNA for the CDR3 is TGCAGCGTGGCAAGGGGGGGCGGAGACTATGGCTACACCTTC.

In DNA form, the CDR3 reads TGTGCCAGCAGCAGACAGGGAACCGGGGAGCTGTTTTTT. Translating it yields CASSRQGTGELFF. The rearrangement joins TRBV9 to TRBJ2-2; 7 bases are a match to TRBD1. The junction had 2 bases not matched to a gene; V was cut back by 4 bases and J by 5 bases. This CDR3 has 13 amino acids. Germline values: CDR1 SGDLS, CDR2 YYNGEE.

The genes are TRBV6-1 and TRBJ1-3, with D perhaps matching TRBD1 (5 bases). Germline CDR1 MNHNS, CDR2 SASEGT. V lost 4 bases and J lost 9, with 25 bases in between. The CDR3 consists of 17 residues. In DNA form, the CDR3 reads TGTGCCAGCAGTGGCCCGGCGAAAGGGGTCGAAAAACGCACCATATATTTT. The encoded protein is CASSGPAKGVEKRTIYF.

The chain uses TRBV6-6 and TRBJ2-2; 9 bases line up with TRBD2. The V and J ends lost 7 bases and 1 base, in that order; junction bases with no gene match: 1. Per germline, CDR1 MNHNY and CDR2 SVGAGI (reference sequence). The CDR3 covers 14 residues. The CDR3 nucleotides are TGTGCCAGCATACTAGCGGGGAACACCGGGGAGCTGTTTTTT. Translating gives CASILAGNTGELFF.

In DNA, the CDR3 is TGTGCCACCAGTGATCCGGGACAGGGGACAAGCACCCAGTTGTATTTT. Protein product: CATSDPGQGTSTQLYF. The chain carries TRBV24-1 and TRBJ2-3; the match to TRBD1 covers 10 bases. Unmatched junction bases numbered 16, after V lost 3 bases and J lost 14 bases. The CDR3 has 16 amino acids. Per the germline V gene, CDR1 is KGHDR and CDR2 is SFDVKD.